These 18 T cell receptor beta chains were all obtained from the same sample, sequenced in a study of graft-versus-host responses after intestinal transplantation. This table comes from immunoSEQ multiplex PCR, and its TCRdb copy is limited to in-frame clones, with some not included. The data show 70,000 to 95,000 clones, approximately 92% seen once. No antigens are known for them. Specimen: unstimulated CD8+ T cells sorted from spleen or lymph node cells, collected before transplant. These receptors were taken from a human donor who was the organ donor for an intestinal transplant.

The chain combines TRBV19 with TRBJ2-7; D possibly corresponds to TRBD2 (5 bases). This CDR3 comprises 12 residues. Looked up from germline, CDR1 is LNHDA and CDR2 is SQIVND (reference sequence). V lost 4 bases, J lost 7 bases, and 11 bases lay in between. The CDR3 region is CASSTPAGEQYF. For the CDR3, the DNA is TGTGCCAGTAGTACTCCCGCGGGTGAGCAGTACTTC.

The chain uses TRBV19 and TRBJ2-7, with 7 bases aligning to TRBD2. V trimming: 5 bases; J trimming: 7 bases; junction bases outside the gene matches: 14. The CDR3 loop spans 15 amino acids. The germline V gene has CDR1 LNHDA and CDR2 SQIVND (reference sequence). The CDR3 here is CASSYGLGGPREQYF. CDR3 DNA sequence: TGTGCCAGTAGTTACGGACTAGGAGGCCCTAGAGAGCAGTACTTC.

This chain links TRBV28 with TRBJ1-5, with a weak D call TRBD1 (6 bases). V shed 7 bases and J shed 3 bases, with 19 bases lying between them. Germline loops: CDR1 MDHEN, CDR2 SYDVKM. The CDR3 length is 16 residues. In DNA form, the CDR3 reads TGTGCCAGCACCCGGCGGGGGGCTGTAGACAATCAGCCCCAGCATTTT. This codes for CASTRRGAVDNQPQHF.

V and J are TRBV7-2 and TRBJ2-1; 8 bases line up with TRBD2. This CDR3 is 15 amino acids long. Germline CDR1 is SGHTA and CDR2 is FQGNSA. V lost 4 bases to trimming and J lost 8 bases; unmatched junction nucleotides: 10. The CDR3 region is CASSSLGGAGDEQFF. DNA for the CDR3: TGTGCCAGCAGCTCCCTCGGGGGGGCTGGCGATGAGCAGTTCTTC.

The V call is TRBV27, the J call TRBJ2-4, with 11 nucleotides matching TRBD1. CDR1 is MNHEY and CDR2 is SMNVEV in the germline V gene (reference sequence). This CDR3 contains 15 residues. V gave up 7 bases and J gave up 9 bases; unmatched junction bases: 11. Here the CDR3 reads CASNAGTGGASIQYF. CDR3 coding DNA: TGTGCCAGCAACGCCGGGACAGGGGGAGCGAGCATTCAGTACTTC.

The chain employs TRBV4-1 and TRBJ2-7; 7 bases align to TRBD1. The V gene's germline CDR1 is MGHRA and CDR2 YSYEKL. The length of the CDR3 is 15 residues. V lost 4 bases to trimming and J lost 2 bases; unmatched junction nucleotides: 8. The CDR3 protein is CASSPHRDRPYEQYF. CDR3 DNA: TGCGCCAGCAGCCCCCACCGGGACAGACCCTACGAGCAGTACTTC.

V and J are TRBV19 and TRBJ2-1, with D maybe TRBD2 (6 bases). CDR3 length: 14 residues. Trimming cost V 6 bases and J 2 bases, with 11 bases left between them. CDR1 is LNHDA and CDR2 is SQIVND in the germline V gene (reference sequence). CDR3 loop: CASRPGLTYNEQFF. CDR3 coding DNA: TGTGCCAGTAGACCGGGACTTACCTACAATGAGCAGTTCTTC.

The chain couples TRBV6-5 to TRBJ2-1, with 7 bases aligning to TRBD2. The germline V gene encodes CDR1 MNHEY and CDR2 SVGAGI. V shed 0 bases and J 8 bases; nucleotides not matched to a gene: 7. The CDR3 has 15 residues. This CDR3 is CASSYSSGWFDEQFF. CDR3 nucleotide sequence: TGTGCCAGCAGTTACTCTAGCGGGTGGTTCGATGAGCAGTTCTTC.

This chain connects TRBV9 to TRBJ1-2; D gene unclear. The CDR3 covers 13 residues. Germline CDR1 and CDR2: SGDLS and YYNGEE. Trimming took off 3 bases at V and 1 base at J, with 7 bases between the two ends. The CDR3 DNA is TGTGCCAGCAGCGGTGTTATTAACTATGGCTACACCTTC. Protein: CASSGVINYGYTF.

The chain has TRBV6-1 and TRBJ2-1, with TRBD2 matching over 12 bases. Germline V gene lookup returns CDR1 MNHNS and CDR2 SASEGT. After removal of 4 bases from V and 9 bases from J, the junction contained 10 bases not matched to a gene. The CDR3 sequence is 16 residues long. The CDR3 here is CASSVGGLAGSGEQFF. CDR3 DNA sequence: TGTGCCAGCAGTGTTGGAGGACTAGCGGGGTCTGGTGAGCAGTTCTTC.

This chain joins TRBV5-4 and TRBJ2-7; maybe TRBD1 (6 bases). V shed 4 bases and J shed 2 bases, with 10 bases lying between them. This CDR3 contains 13 residues. Germline V CDR1 and CDR2: SGHNT, YYREEE (reference sequence). CDR3 region: CASSENRAYEQYF. For the CDR3, the DNA is TGTGCCAGCAGCGAAAACAGGGCCTACGAGCAGTACTTC.

V and J are TRBV6-1 and TRBJ2-3; possible D gene TRBD2, 6 bases. V lost 3 bases and J 2 bases, leaving 15 bases between the germline ends. This CDR3 has 16 residues. The germline V gene encodes CDR1 MNHNS and CDR2 SASEGT. CDR3 bases: TGTGCCAGCAGTGATGGCGGCGGGGCCCCCACAGATACGCAGTATTTT. Its translation is CASSDGGGAPTDTQYF.

J is TRBJ1-4 and V is TRBV7-8; possibly TRBD1 for D (5 bases). The germline CDR1 and CDR2 sequences are SGHVS and FQNEAQ. Deletions cut 4 bases from V and 6 bases from J, with 15 bases between. The CDR3 runs to 15 residues. In nucleotides, the CDR3 is TGTGCCAGCAGCTCCCAGGGCCATGGGGATGAAAAACTGTTTTTT. It codes for CASSSQGHGDEKLFF.

The chain combines TRBV12-5 with TRBJ2-2; TRBD2 might be the D (7 bases). V gave up 0 bases and J gave up 8 bases, with 16 bases separating them. CDR1 is LGHNT, CDR2 FRNRAP, per germline. The CDR3 runs to 16 residues. CDR3 sequence reads: CASGLVAGATPGELFF. CDR3 DNA: TGTGCTAGTGGTTTGGTGGCGGGGGCCACGCCAGGGGAGCTGTTTTTT. The full variable domain, with the rest looked up from reference TRBV12-5 and TRBJ2-2, is DARVTQTPRHKVTEMGQEVTMRCQPILGHNTVFWYRQTMMQGLELLAYFRNRAPLDDSGMPKDRFSAEMPDATLATLKIQPSEPRDSAVYFCASGLVAGATPGELFFGEGSRLTVL.

The J gene is TRBJ1-2, the V gene TRBV7-3; D unclear. The germline V gene has CDR1 SGHTA and CDR2 FQGTGA. CDR3 size: 14 residues. Trimming took 5 bases from V and 4 from J, leaving 14 bases between them. CDR3 in amino acids: CASSPNPGSYGYTF. DNA of the CDR3: TGTGCCAGCAGCCCAAACCCGGGTAGCTATGGCTACACCTTC.

This clone was counted once. V is TRBV20-1 and J is TRBJ2-5; the D is unclear. The tail of the sequence fits TRBJ2-7 better, so the J call may be wrong. CDR3 length: 11 amino acids. Germline V gene sequence: CDR1 DFQATT, CDR2 SNEGSKA (reference sequence). The CDR3 DNA reads as TGCAGTGCTGAGAACTCCTACGAGCAGTACTTC. Amino acid sequence: CSAENSYEQYF.

The chain joins TRBV4-2 to TRBJ2-3; 13 bases match TRBD2. Trimming at V came to 1 base and at J to 1 base, leaving 2 bases not matched to a gene. The CDR3 totals 17 residues. Germline V CDR1 and CDR2: LGHNA, YNFKEQ. The chain's CDR3 is CASSQAGLAGGTDTQYF. The CDR3 region has the DNA TGTGCCAGCAGCCAAGCCGGACTAGCGGGAGGCACAGATACGCAGTATTTT.

This chain joins TRBV5-4 and TRBJ1-6, with a weak D call TRBD1 (5 bases). V shed 1 base and J shed 7 bases, with 9 bases lying between them. CDR3 length: 14 amino acids. Per germline, CDR1 SGHNT and CDR2 YYREEE (reference sequence). The CDR3 is CASSLSRGNSPLHF. CDR3 nucleotide sequence: TGTGCCAGCAGCTTGTCTCGGGGGAATTCACCCCTCCACTTT.